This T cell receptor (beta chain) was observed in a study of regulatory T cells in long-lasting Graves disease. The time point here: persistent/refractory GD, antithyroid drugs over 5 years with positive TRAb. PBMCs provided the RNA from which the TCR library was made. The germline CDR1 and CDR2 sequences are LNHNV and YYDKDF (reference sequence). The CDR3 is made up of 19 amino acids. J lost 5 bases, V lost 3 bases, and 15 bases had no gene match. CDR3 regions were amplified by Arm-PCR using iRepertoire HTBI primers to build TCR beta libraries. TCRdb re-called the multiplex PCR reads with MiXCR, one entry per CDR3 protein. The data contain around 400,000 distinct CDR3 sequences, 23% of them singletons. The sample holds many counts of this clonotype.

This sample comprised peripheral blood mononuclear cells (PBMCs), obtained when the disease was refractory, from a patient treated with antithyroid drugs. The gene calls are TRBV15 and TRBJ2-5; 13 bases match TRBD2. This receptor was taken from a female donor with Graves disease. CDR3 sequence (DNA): TGTGCCACCAGCAGGCGACTCCGAACACTAGCGGGAGGGTGGGAGACCCAGTACTTC. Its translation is CATSRRLRTLAGGWETQYF.